These 24 T cell receptor beta chains originate from one sample sequenced in a study of T cells in women clearing cervical HPV infection. The repertoire was sequenced with immunoSEQ multiplex PCR; TCRdb's copy has only in-frame clones and lacks some. This sample's table reports 7,500 to 9,500 clones. Source material: blood buffy coat. These receptors were collected from a woman aged 18 to 75 with a cervical HPV16 infection that either progressed to CIN3+ or cleared (not recorded which).

Remarks on this clone: Read sequence stops 3 residues before the CDR3 end, and the germline J gene provides the missing end. V and J are TRBV20-1 and TRBJ1-6, with D perhaps TRBD1 (5 bases). Germline CDR1 is DFQATT and CDR2 is SNEGSKA (reference sequence). The CDR3 is 12 amino acids. With 4 bases removed from V and 7 bases from J, the gap between germline ends came to 8 bases. CDR3 sequence reads: CSATRANSPLHF. The CDR3 bases that were read are TGCAGTGCTACCAGGGCAAATTCACCC.

Worth noting for this clone: The CDR3 goes on 3 residues after the read ends, and that part is filled in from the germline J gene. The chain couples TRBV9 to TRBJ2-3; a possible D gene is TRBD1 (7 bases). The CDR3 covers 15 residues. V dropped 0 bases and J dropped 5 bases, with 13 bases sitting between them. Germline V CDR1 and CDR2: SGDLS, YYNGEE. The CDR3 region is CASSVGGQGGDTQYF. The CDR3 DNA, read in part, is TGTGCCAGCAGCGTAGGAGGGCAGGGGGGAGATACG.

Remarks on this clone: The read terminates 3 residues before the CDR3 end, so the remaining end is supplied by the germline J gene. V usage is TRBV5-1 and J usage is TRBJ2-5; a possible D gene is TRBD1 (7 bases). The CDR3 totals 14 residues. CDR1 and CDR2 from the germline V gene are SGHRS and YFSETQ. Trimming removed 3 bases from V and 4 bases from J, with 13 bases in between. Partial CDR3 DNA: TGCGCCAGCAGCTACAACAGGGGAGGAGAGACC. Translation gives CASSYNRGGET. The whole CDR3 protein is CASSYNRGGETQYF.

Its frequency marks this clone as medium-sized. The CDR3 end lies 3 residues beyond the end of the read and is filled in from the germline J gene. The chain combines TRBV29-1 with TRBJ2-5; 8 nucleotides align to TRBD2. V shed 5 bases, J shed 2 bases, and the junction held 4 bases outside the gene matches. Per the germline V gene, CDR1 is SQVTM and CDR2 is ANQGSEA. There are 13 residues in the CDR3. The chain's CDR3 is CSVFASGQETQYF. CDR3 bases read: TGCAGCGTTTTCGCTAGCGGGCAAGAGACC.

Comment on this clone: The read finishes 3 residues shy of the CDR3 end, and the germline J gene is used to complete it. The chain uses TRBV20-1 and TRBJ2-5; 10 nucleotides match TRBD1. Losses at the gene ends were 3 bases for V and 5 bases for J; bases not matched to a gene: 12. The CDR3 spans 16 residues. The germline gives CDR1 DFQATT, CDR2 SNEGSKA (reference sequence). This CDR3 reads CSASPLSGTGVETQYF. CDR3 bases read: TGCAGTGCTAGTCCGTTATCCGGGACAGGGGTGGAGACC.

This clone counts as medium-sized by frequency. The CDR3 end lies 3 residues beyond the end of the read and is filled in from the germline J gene. The chain employs TRBV18 and TRBJ1-1; tentative D call: TRBD1 (5 bases). Germline values: CDR1 KGHSH, CDR2 LQKENI. The V end was cut by 6 bases, the J end by 2 bases, with 16 bases between. The CDR3 covers 15 residues. This CDR3 is CASSRKQGLNTEAFF. Incomplete CDR3 DNA: TGTGCCAGCTCTAGAAAGCAGGGATTAAACACTGAA.

Details on this clone: Read coverage stops 3 residues before the CDR3 terminus; the germline J gene supplies the remainder. The genes are TRBV5-1 and TRBJ1-1, with D unresolved. The CDR3 spans 12 residues. Germline V gene lookup returns CDR1 SGHRS and CDR2 YFSETQ. V shed 0 bases and J shed 6 bases, with 6 bases lying between them. The DNA read from the CDR3 is TGCGCCAGCAGCTTGGCGCAGTCTGAA. Translated, it gives CASSLAQSE. The complete CDR3 reads CASSLAQSEAFF.

Concerning this clone: The read falls 3 residues short of the CDR3 end, and the missing part is taken from the germline J gene. This chain links TRBV19 with TRBJ2-5; 7 bases map to TRBD1. The CDR3 loop spans 13 amino acids. Germline assignment: CDR1 LNHDA and CDR2 SQIVND (reference sequence). After removal of 5 bases from V and 2 bases from J, the junction contained 2 bases not matched to a gene. The CDR3 bases that were read are TGTGCCAGTAGTGGGACAGCGCAAGAGACC. It is translated as CASSGTAQET. The whole CDR3 region reads CASSGTAQETQYF.

CDR3 DNA (partial): TGTGCCAGCAGTGAATTCGTGGGGGCACAA. Its protein product is CASSEFVGAQ. The CDR3, in full, reads CASSEFVGAQAFF. The genes are TRBV6-1 and TRBJ1-1, with D possibly matching TRBD1 (6 bases). Read data end 3 residues before the CDR3 end; the end is taken from the germline J gene. CDR1 is MNHNS and CDR2 is SASEGT in the germline V gene. The CDR3 spans 13 residues.

About this clone: The sequenced fragment ends 3 residues before the CDR3 boundary, so the rest is inferred from the germline J gene. The chain combines TRBV20-1 with TRBJ1-4; a possible D gene is TRBD1 (5 bases). In germline, CDR1 is DFQATT, CDR2 SNEGSKA (reference sequence). This CDR3 is 15 amino acids long. V gave up 3 bases and J gave up 2 bases, with 13 bases separating them. The CDR3 here is CSASGPGSTNEKLFF. Incomplete CDR3 DNA: TGCAGTGCTAGCGGACCAGGGTCTACTAATGAAAAA.

Regarding this clone: The read halts 3 residues ahead of the CDR3 end, with the missing end drawn from the germline J gene. V usage is TRBV6-1 and J usage is TRBJ1-2; perhaps TRBD1 as D (6 bases). The CDR3 has 13 amino acids. Germline V gene sequence: CDR1 MNHNS, CDR2 SASEGT. Between the trimmed V and J ends, which lost 3 bases and 5 bases, there was a span of 10 bases. This CDR3 is CASSDPDSYGYTF. The DNA read from the CDR3 is TGTGCCAGCAGTGATCCGGACAGTTATGGC.

A note on this clone: Coverage ceases 3 residues before the CDR3 finishes, and the germline J gene fills in the end. V is TRBV19 and J is TRBJ2-2; 9 bases are a match to TRBD1. The CDR3 runs 13 residues. Germline V gene data show CDR1 as LNHDA and CDR2 as SQIVND (reference sequence). CDR3 sequence: CASSDRGDSPLFF. Incomplete CDR3 DNA: TGTGCCAGTTCGGACAGGGGAGATTCACCG.

Details on this clone: The read comes to an end 3 residues before the CDR3 does, leaving the germline J gene to fill in the end. V gene TRBV6-1 combines with J gene TRBJ2-1; 7 bases are a match to TRBD2. The junction had 0 bases not matched to a gene; V was cut back by 4 bases and J by 0 bases. Germline V gene data show CDR1 as MNHNS and CDR2 as SASEGT. The length of the CDR3 is 14 residues. CDR3 bases read: TGTGCCAGCAGTGCTAGCGGCTCCTACAATGAG. Protein: CASSASGSYNE. In full, the CDR3 reads CASSASGSYNEQFF.

Details on this clone: The CDR3 end lies 3 residues beyond the end of the read and is filled in from the germline J gene. V usage is TRBV20-1 and J usage is TRBJ2-5; 9 bases line up with TRBD1. V dropped 1 base and J dropped 5; count of bases not matched to a gene: 8. The CDR3 consists of 15 residues. Germline assignment: CDR1 DFQATT and CDR2 SNEGSKA (reference sequence). The CDR3 sequence is CSARAGIGQGETQYF. The sequenced part of the CDR3 DNA is TGCAGTGCTAGAGCTGGGATAGGACAGGGGGAGACC.

Of note for this clone: The read ends 3 residues early relative to the CDR3; the germline J gene fills the gap. The rearrangement links TRBV12-5 to TRBJ1-2, with D possibly being TRBD1 (6 bases). V lost 1 base and J 6 bases, leaving 18 bases between the germline ends. CDR1 LGHNT and CDR2 FRNRAP come from the germline V gene. The CDR3 covers 16 residues. CDR3 DNA (partial): TGTGCTAGTGGTTTGGCCTCCCTGCGGGGGCCCCATGGC. Protein sequence: CASGLASLRGPHG. From start to end, the CDR3 is CASGLASLRGPHGYTF.

Details on this clone: The read stops 3 residues short of the end of the CDR3; the missing end is completed from the germline J gene. The rearrangement links TRBV19 to TRBJ1-6; 7 bases match TRBD1. J gave up 7 bases and V 3 bases, and 3 bases lay outside the gene matches. This CDR3 comprises 14 residues. Germline V gene sequence: CDR1 LNHDA, CDR2 SQIVND (reference sequence). CDR3 loop: CASSIDRDNSPLHF. The part of the CDR3 DNA that was read is TGTGCCAGTAGTATCGACAGGGACAATTCACCC.

A word on this clone: The CDR3 is cut off 3 residues early in the read; its end comes from the germline J gene. The chain couples TRBV7-3 to TRBJ2-2, with 8 bases matching TRBD2. CDR1 and CDR2 (germline): SGHTA, FQGTGA. The length of the CDR3 is 15 residues. The V and J ends lost 5 bases and 6 bases, in that order; junction bases with no gene match: 8. Partial CDR3 DNA: TGTGCCAGCAGCCCAGGGGTAGCGGGGCCCGGGGAG. This encodes CASSPGVAGPGE. The entire CDR3 is CASSPGVAGPGELFF.

A word on this clone: The CDR3 goes on 3 residues after the read ends, and that part is filled in from the germline J gene. The rearrangement joins TRBV19 to TRBJ1-4; possible D gene TRBD1, 5 bases. The CDR3 loop spans 13 amino acids. Germline lookup yields CDR1 LNHDA and CDR2 SQIVND (reference sequence). The CDR3 DNA, read in part, is TGTGCCAGTCGTCACGCTGGGGCCAACGTA. Its translation is CASRHAGANV. Given in full, the CDR3 is CASRHAGANVLFF. The full variable domain, completed using reference TRBV19 and TRBJ1-4, is DGGITQSPKYLFRKEGQNVTLSCEQNLNHDAMYWYRQDPGQGLRLIYYSQIVNDFQKGDIAEGYSVSREKKESFPLTVTSAQKNPTAFYLCASRHAGANVLFFGSGTQLSVL.

Judged by frequency, this clone is medium-sized. From the germline J gene comes the end of the CDR3, since the read stops 3 residues before it. This chain connects TRBV5-4 to TRBJ1-4; 10 positions agree with TRBD1. CDR1 is SGHNT and CDR2 is YYREEE in the germline V gene (reference sequence). V was pared by 5 bases and J by 4 bases, with 5 bases of the junction left unmatched. The CDR3 runs to 15 residues. The CDR3 bases that were read are TGTGCCAGCAGAATGACAGGGGGCGTTAATGAAAAA. As protein: CASRMTGGVNEK. The whole CDR3 protein reads CASRMTGGVNEKLFF.

As concerns this clone: The observed sequence ends 3 residues before the CDR3 terminus, with the missing tail filled in from the germline J gene. The chain employs TRBV11-3 and TRBJ2-7; D is possibly TRBD1 (6 bases). In germline, CDR1 is SGHNT, CDR2 YENEEA. The V gene lost 5 bases and the J gene lost 6 bases, with 20 bases spanning the gap. There are 15 residues in the CDR3. The CDR3 spells CASSLSQGLRGEQYF. Incomplete CDR3 DNA: TGTGCCAGCAGCCTATCTCAGGGGTTAAGGGGCGAG.

Concerning this clone itself: The read terminates 3 residues before the CDR3 end, so the remaining end is supplied by the germline J gene. The chain is built from TRBV19 and TRBJ1-1; a possible D gene is TRBD1 (5 bases). Trimming shortened V by 3 bases and J by 6 bases, and 14 bases separated the two germline ends. The CDR3 is 14 residues long. CDR1 is LNHDA, CDR2 SQIVND, per germline (reference sequence). CDR3 residues: CASSMPGGIAEAFF. The sequenced part of the CDR3 DNA is TGTGCCAGTAGTATGCCGGGGGGTATTGCTGAA.

Worth noting for this clone: Sequencing ends 3 residues short of the CDR3 end; the germline J gene provides the rest. The V gene is TRBV20-1, the J gene TRBJ2-7; TRBD2 matches at 8 bases. From germline, CDR1 is DFQATT and CDR2 SNEGSKA (reference sequence). The CDR3 runs 12 residues. V shed 6 bases and J 6 bases; nucleotides not matched to a gene: 7. The sequenced part of the CDR3 DNA is TGCAGTGCGACCGGGGGGGCTATCGAG. It translates to CSATGGAIE. The whole CDR3 region reads CSATGGAIEQYF.

On this clone itself: The read terminates 3 residues ahead of where the CDR3 ends, so the germline J gene completes it. The J gene is TRBJ1-2, the V gene TRBV7-6, with 9 bases matching TRBD1. The germline CDR1 and CDR2 sequences are SGHVS and FNYEAQ. The ends lost 5 bases at V and 5 bases at J; junction bases unmatched: 3. CDR3 length equals 13 residues. This CDR3 is CASSLGQGYGYTF. Partial CDR3 DNA: TGTGCCAGCAGCCTCGGACAGGGGTATGGC.

Details on this clone: Read data end 3 residues before the CDR3 end; the end is taken from the germline J gene. The chain couples TRBV19 to TRBJ2-3; the match to TRBD2 covers 7 bases. The V gene end was trimmed by 7 bases and the J gene end by 4 bases; junction bases not matched to a gene: 5. CDR1 is LNHDA and CDR2 is SQIVND in the germline V gene (reference sequence). CDR3 length: 13 residues. This chain's CDR3 is CASNSRGADTQYF. The sequenced CDR3 bases are TGTGCCAGTAATAGTCGGGGGGCAGATACG.